This TCR beta chain originates from a study of tumor T cells in aggressive B-cell lymphoma. TCRdb's copy holds only in-frame clones and misses some; the assay was immunoSEQ multiplex PCR. The sample records approximately 11,000 clones, 89% being singletons. There are 15 residues in the CDR3. Germline CDR1 and CDR2: GTSNPN and SVGIG (reference sequence). With 1 base clipped from V and 3 bases from J, the junction kept 6 bases outside the gene matches. Specimen: tumor tissue. The rearrangement joins TRBV30 to TRBJ2-4; 7 bases are a match to TRBD1. This receptor was taken from an adult with diffuse large B cell lymphoma. The CDR3 spells CAWSADWDSKNIQYF. The DNA of the CDR3 is TGTGCCTGGAGTGCAGACTGGGACAGCAAAAACATTCAGTACTTC.